The 20 T cell receptor beta chains below were found in one sample sequenced in a study of blood T cell repertoires in COVID-19. Clones were sequenced by immunoSEQ multiplex PCR, and TCRdb holds only the in-frame ones, with some missing. The table records over 250,000 clones, around nine tenths of them present only once. Sequenced input: PBMCs or T cells enriched from blood (not recorded which). The receptors originated from an older woman who had recovered from COVID-19.

The chain couples TRBV6-5 to TRBJ2-7, with 7 bases matching TRBD1. Losses at the gene ends were 0 bases for V and 2 bases for J; bases not matched to a gene: 4. The V gene's germline CDR1 is MNHEY and CDR2 SVGAGI. This CDR3 region has 15 residues. CDR3 region: CASSYSWTGAYEQYF. The CDR3 nucleotides read TGTGCCAGCAGTTACTCGTGGACAGGCGCCTACGAGCAGTACTTC.

The J gene is TRBJ2-2, the V gene TRBV27; D is undetermined. Per germline, CDR1 MNHEY and CDR2 SMNVEV (reference sequence). The CDR3 runs to 14 residues. Deletions cut 0 bases from V and 4 bases from J, with 6 bases between. The DNA for the CDR3 is TGTGCCAGCAGTTTATCATCCGTCACCGGGGAGCTGTTTTTT. It encodes CASSLSSVTGELFF.

This sequence joins TRBV24-1 and TRBJ1-2, with TRBD1 as a possible D gene (5 bases). CDR1 is KGHDR, CDR2 SFDVKD, per germline. Trimming pared 4 bases from V and 2 bases from J, leaving 10 bases between. The CDR3 extends over 14 amino acids. The CDR3 region has the DNA TGTGCCACCAGTGACCCAGCAGGGAACTATGGCTACACCTTC. Encoded protein: CATSDPAGNYGYTF.

This clone was recorded only once. The gene calls are TRBV6-5 and TRBJ2-7; 8 bases fit TRBD2. CDR1 is MNHEY and CDR2 is SVGAGI in the germline V gene. Trimming cost V 3 bases and J 7 bases; bases outside gene matches: 11. The CDR3 totals 15 residues. In DNA, the CDR3 is TGTGCCAGCAGTTATAGTACTAGCGGAGGGGTGGAGCAGTACTTC. Amino acids: CASSYSTSGGVEQYF.

The J gene is TRBJ2-7, the V gene TRBV14; TRBD1 aligns across 7 bases. This CDR3 has 15 amino acids. From germline, CDR1 is SGHDN and CDR2 FVKESK. The V and J ends lost 3 bases and 0 bases, in that order; junction bases with no gene match: 5. The CDR3 region is CASSQIQGPSYEQYF. The CDR3 DNA reads TGTGCCAGCAGCCAGATACAGGGGCCCTCCTACGAGCAGTACTTC.

CDR3 sequence (DNA): TGCGCCAGCAGCTCAGGGGCTAGCGGGGGGGCCACAGATACGCAGTATTTT. Amino acid sequence: CASSSGASGGATDTQYF. This chain links TRBV5-1 with TRBJ2-3, with 12 bases matching TRBD2. V lost 3 bases and J lost 2; bases outside the gene matches: 7. CDR1 and CDR2 (germline): SGHRS, YFSETQ. The CDR3 runs 17 residues. The full variable domain, completed using reference TRBV5-1 and TRBJ2-3, is KAGVTQTPRYLIKTRGQQVTLSCSPISGHRSVSWYQQTPGQGLQFLFEYFSETQRNKGNFPGRFSGRQFSNSRSEMNVSTLELGDSALYLCASSSGASGGATDTQYFGPGTRLTVL.

The gene calls are TRBV9 and TRBJ1-5; D is ambiguous. This CDR3 comprises 14 residues. The V gene lost 4 bases and the J gene lost 4 bases, with 12 bases spanning the gap. Germline V gene lookup returns CDR1 SGDLS and CDR2 YYNGEE. CDR3 sequence (DNA): TGTGCCAGCAGCCCCCGACGGGAAAATCAGCCCCAGCATTTT. Translated, it gives CASSPRRENQPQHF.

The chain has TRBV10-3 and TRBJ1-1; D might be TRBD1 (5 bases). The CDR3 runs to 12 residues. V was trimmed by 9 bases and J by 10 bases, leaving 18 bases between them. The germline CDR1 and CDR2 sequences are ENHRY and SYGVKD. The CDR3 DNA reads as TGTGCCATTAGGGGTCTAGAAGATAGAGCTTTCTTT. Protein product: CAIRGLEDRAFF.

A single count supports this clone. The chain employs TRBV4-1 and TRBJ2-1; maybe TRBD2 (5 bases). Per germline, CDR1 MGHRA and CDR2 YSYEKL. CDR3 length: 15 amino acids. The V and J ends lost 2 bases and 8 bases respectively, with 16 bases between them. The CDR3, as DNA: TGCGCCAGCAGCCAACCCGACCTGGGAGTCGATGAGCAGTTCTTC. Its translation: CASSQPDLGVDEQFF.

V and J are TRBV30 and TRBJ1-2; 8 bases fit TRBD1. Unmatched junction bases numbered 7, after V lost 3 bases and J lost 4 bases. Germline V gene lookup returns CDR1 GTSNPN and CDR2 SVGIG (reference sequence). This CDR3 spans 14 amino acids. CDR3 sequence: CAWRRDRSFYGYTF. The CDR3 nucleotides are TGTGCCTGGAGGAGGGACAGGTCCTTCTATGGCTACACCTTC.

This rearrangement joins TRBV13 to TRBJ2-2, with TRBD1 matching 9 bases. The J segment lost 5 bases and the V segment lost 6 bases, leaving 10 bases of the junction unmatched. CDR1 and CDR2 from the germline V gene are PRHDT and FYEKMQ (reference sequence). The CDR3 is made up of 16 amino acids. The CDR3 loop is CASRRAGQGSTGELFF. The CDR3 DNA reads TGTGCCAGCAGACGGGCGGGACAGGGAAGTACCGGGGAGCTGTTTTTT.

This clone was counted only a few times. V and J are TRBV7-3 and TRBJ2-2, with D possibly TRBD1 on 6 matching bases. Germline loops: CDR1 SGHTA, CDR2 FQGTGA. This CDR3 has 15 residues. Trimming removed 0 bases at V and 3 bases at J, with 8 bases between. The CDR3 here is CASSLTGADTGELFF. The CDR3 DNA sequence: TGTGCCAGCAGCTTAACGGGGGCGGACACCGGGGAGCTGTTTTTT.

The J gene is TRBJ1-6, the V gene TRBV27; maybe TRBD1 (5 bases). From germline, CDR1 is MNHEY and CDR2 SMNVEV (reference sequence). The CDR3 sequence is 16 residues long. Trimming removed 2 bases from V and 4 bases from J, with 12 bases in between. CDR3 in amino acids: CASSLTPGGYNSPLHF. CDR3 nucleotide sequence: TGTGCCAGCAGTTTAACCCCCGGGGGTTATAATTCACCCCTCCACTTT.

The V and J genes are TRBV3-1 (or the pseudogene TRBV3-2) and TRBJ1-1, with D perhaps TRBD1 (6 bases). Germline V lookup: CDR1 LGHDT, CDR2 YNNKEL (reference sequence). The CDR3 is 12 residues long. Trimming left V 4 bases short and J 9 bases short, with 12 bases between. The CDR3 here is CASSPGTLKAFF. The CDR3 DNA reads as TGTGCCAGCAGCCCCGGGACACTAAAAGCTTTCTTT.

This clone has only one observation. The rearrangement joins TRBV28 to TRBJ1-6, with D perhaps TRBD1 (6 bases). Germline CDR1 reads MDHEN; CDR2 reads SYDVKM. This CDR3 is built from 12 residues. The V end lost 10 bases, the J end lost 6 bases, and 10 bases lay between the germline ends. CDR3 sequence: CAIKDSNSPLHF. DNA for the CDR3: TGTGCCATCAAGGACAGTAATTCACCCCTCCACTTT.

CDR3 in DNA: TGTGCCAGCTCACCGAACCCCGGGACACATAGCAATCAGCCCCAGCATTTT. Protein sequence: CASSPNPGTHSNQPQHF. The gene calls are TRBV18 and TRBJ1-5, with D possibly being TRBD1 (6 bases). Trimming stripped 3 bases from V and 0 bases from J, with 15 bases between. The CDR3 covers 17 residues. Germline CDR1 and CDR2: KGHSH and LQKENI.

The chain couples TRBV3-1 (or the pseudogene TRBV3-2) to TRBJ2-5, with 7 bases matching TRBD1. V lost 5 bases and J lost 6; bases outside the gene matches: 12. The CDR3 is 15 amino acids. Germline V gene lookup returns CDR1 LGHDT and CDR2 YNNKEL (reference sequence). The CDR3 coding sequence is TGTGCCAGCAGCGTCTCAGCGTCAGGGGGAAAGACCCAGTACTTC. This translates into CASSVSASGGKTQYF.

The gene calls are TRBV11-1 and TRBJ1-5; no definite D call. V lost 1 base to trimming and J lost 5 bases, with 6 bases between them. There are 13 residues in the CDR3. The germline CDR1 and CDR2 sequences are SGHAT and FQDESV (reference sequence). The CDR3 sequence is CASSLGSDQPQHF. CDR3 in DNA: TGTGCCAGCAGCTTAGGATCGGATCAGCCCCAGCATTTT.

A single count supports this clone. This chain joins TRBV13 and TRBJ2-1, with D possibly TRBD2 on 5 matching bases. Germline assignment: CDR1 PRHDT and CDR2 FYEKMQ (reference sequence). The CDR3 sequence is 15 residues long. The germline V and J ends were trimmed by 3 bases and 7 bases, with 16 bases remaining between them. DNA for the CDR3: TGTGCCAGCAGCTTGGGTGGGAGTGTGAGGAATGAGCAGTTCTTC. Translated: CASSLGGSVRNEQFF.

The chain employs TRBV19 and TRBJ2-1; D ambiguous. Trimming removed 5 bases at V and 8 bases at J, with 10 bases between. CDR1 and CDR2 (germline): LNHDA, SQIVND (reference sequence). There are 12 residues in the CDR3. The CDR3 here is CASSSSGYEQFF. The CDR3 DNA reads as TGTGCCAGTAGTTCCTCCGGTTATGAGCAGTTCTTC.